This TCR beta chain appears in the sequencing data of a study of T cell repertoires in cytomegalovirus infection. For the study at large: Both recently identified HLA-C-restricted and well-studied HLA-B-restricted CMV epitopes were used in the study. General study results and limits: In two of eight donors, the top clonotype was HLA-C-restricted CMV-specific. Cumulative public TCR beta family frequency identified carriers of CMV plus the relevant HLA.

CDR1 is SGDLS, CDR2 YYNGEE, per germline. CDR3 length equals 16 residues. Trimming took 3 bases from V and 8 from J, leaving 20 bases between them. This clonotype was counted only a few times. What it recognizes is unknown. TCRdb passed the reads through MiXCR, listing each CDR3 protein once. The repertoire holds about 900,000 distinct CDR3 sequences, with around 32% as singletons. This TCR derives from a human donor in good health (CMV status not recorded). Some clones in this sample may be carry-over from other donors' samples. This specimen consisted of cultured CD8+ T cells from PBMCs, obtained from culture after CMV antigen stimulation. This chain joins TRBV9 and TRBJ1-4, with D perhaps matching TRBD1 (5 bases). CDR3 in DNA: TGTGCCAGCAGCGAGGGAGCGGCAGGGATGGGGGAAAAACTGTTTTTT. Its protein product is CASSEGAAGMGEKLFF.